These 5 T cell receptor beta chains were sequenced from one sample in a study of T cell repertoires in cytomegalovirus infection. Antigen specificity for these receptors is unknown. Each CDR3 protein is one row after TCRdb ran MiXCR on the reads. This repertoire shows fewer than 1,000,000 distinct CDR3 sequences, 30% to 40% found once; its top ten account for 10% to 15%. The material was cultured CD8+ T cells from PBMCs, obtained from culture after CMV antigen stimulation. Receptors were obtained from a human donor in good health (CMV status not recorded). Some clones in this sample may be carry-over from other donors' samples.

The chain joins TRBV6-2 or TRBV6-3 to TRBJ2-5; unclear D gene. Germline loops: CDR1 MNHEY, CDR2 SVGEGT. CDR3 length equals 16 residues. Trimming stripped 2 bases from V and 4 bases from J, with 17 bases between. CDR3: CASSYAPDSPAETQYF. In DNA form, the CDR3 reads TGTGCCAGCAGTTACGCCCCCGACTCGCCGGCAGAGACCCAGTACTTC.

The table lists this clonotype with many counts. The chain uses TRBV7-8 and TRBJ2-7; 10 bases are shared with TRBD1. The CDR3 covers 15 residues. Trimming at V came to 5 bases and at J to 4 bases, leaving 8 bases not matched to a gene. Germline assignment: CDR1 SGHVS and CDR2 FQNEAQ. The CDR3 sequence: CASSLGTGVGYEQYV. The CDR3 DNA is TGTGCCAGCAGCCTCGGGACAGGGGTGGGTTACGAGCAGTACGTC.

This clonotype was seen more than once but under ten times. This chain connects TRBV7-9 to TRBJ2-3, with D uncertain. The CDR3 has 11 residues. V shed 6 bases and J shed 4 bases, with 5 bases lying between them. Germline V CDR1 and CDR2: SEHNR, FQNEAQ (reference sequence). The CDR3 sequence: CASRQADTQYF. The CDR3 bases are TGTGCCAGCAGGCAAGCAGATACGCAGTATTTT. Full variable domain (outside the CDR3, taken from reference TRBV7-9 and TRBJ2-3): DTGVSQNPRHKITKRGQNVTFRCDPISEHNRLYWYRQTLGQGPEFLTYFQNEAQLEKSRLLSDRFSAERPKGSFSTLEIQRTEQGDSAMYLCASRQADTQYFGPGTRLTVL.

Only a few counts were recorded for this clonotype. V is TRBV6-5 and J is TRBJ2-6; 8 positions match TRBD1. Germline V gives CDR1 MNHEY, CDR2 SVGAGI. The CDR3 has 18 residues. V lost 2 bases and J lost 0; bases outside the gene matches: 6. The CDR3 DNA is TGTGCCAGCAGTTACCGACTACAGGGGGGCTCTGGGGCCAACGTCCTGACTTTC. It translates to CASSYRLQGGSGANVLTF.

This clonotype was picked up many times. J is TRBJ1-5 and V is TRBV6-1, with a weak D call TRBD1 (6 bases). V dropped 3 bases and J dropped 5 bases, with 8 bases sitting between them. From germline, CDR1 is MNHNS and CDR2 SASEGT. This CDR3 is built from 13 residues. The CDR3 loop reads CASSDHRDQPQHF. CDR3 DNA: TGTGCCAGCAGTGACCACAGGGATCAGCCCCAGCATTTT.